Following are 32 T cell receptor beta chains from one sample sequenced in a study of blood T cell repertoires in COVID-19. The repertoire was sequenced with immunoSEQ multiplex PCR; TCRdb's copy has only in-frame clones and lacks some. The data contain tens of thousands of clones, about 81% of them singletons. The sequencing input was peripheral blood. The receptors were sampled from a human donor in a cohort sampled during active COVID-19.

The chain couples TRBV6-6 to TRBJ2-3; D possibly corresponds to TRBD2 (6 bases). Trimming removed 6 bases from V and 0 bases from J, with 10 bases in between. Germline V gene lookup returns CDR1 MNHNY and CDR2 SVGAGI (reference sequence). The CDR3 loop spans 14 amino acids. The CDR3 DNA follows: TGTGCCAGCAGCCCGCGGGACAGCACAGATACGCAGTATTTT. Translating gives CASSPRDSTDTQYF.

The chain links TRBV6-1 to TRBJ1-5, with D perhaps TRBD1 (5 bases). CDR1 MNHNS and CDR2 SASEGT come from the germline V gene. The ends were cut back, 2 bases at V and 3 bases at J, with 14 bases in the middle. The CDR3 is made up of 16 amino acids. The CDR3 bases are TGTGCCAGCAGTGAACGGACACCTTCAGACAATCAGCCCCAGCATTTT. This gives the protein CASSERTPSDNQPQHF.

This chain uses TRBV6-6 with TRBJ1-4; 8 bases align to TRBD1. The CDR3 totals 14 residues. CDR1 and CDR2 from the germline V gene are MNHNY and SVGAGI (reference sequence). The J segment lost 8 bases and the V segment lost 5 bases, leaving 7 bases of the junction unmatched. The chain's CDR3 is CASSTPTGGEKLFF. The CDR3, as DNA: TGTGCCAGCAGTACCCCCACAGGGGGGGAAAAACTGTTTTTT.

This chain links TRBV7-8 with TRBJ1-2, with unresolved D. The V gene's germline CDR1 is SGHVS and CDR2 FQNEAQ. With 1 base removed from V and 4 bases from J, the gap between germline ends came to 7 bases. This CDR3 region has 13 residues. CDR3 coding DNA: TGTGCCAGCAGCTTAGTTGAGCTCTATGGCTACACCTTC. Protein: CASSLVELYGYTF.

V and J are TRBV11-3 and TRBJ2-7; TRBD2 agrees at 7 bases. The ends lost 5 bases at V and 3 bases at J; junction bases unmatched: 10. This CDR3 has 15 residues. Germline CDR1 reads SGHNT; CDR2 reads YENEEA. Here the CDR3 reads CASSHGKAGSYEQYF. The CDR3 DNA follows: TGTGCCAGCAGCCACGGTAAAGCGGGGAGCTACGAGCAGTACTTC. Complete variable domain (other parts from reference TRBV11-3 and TRBJ2-7): EAGVVQSPRYKIIEKKQPVAFWCNPISGHNTLYWYLQNLGQGPELLIRYENEEAVDDSQLPKDRFSAERLKGVDSTLKIQPAELGDSAVYLCASSHGKAGSYEQYFGPGTRLTVT.

V usage is TRBV7-2 and J usage is TRBJ2-1; 7 bases fit TRBD2. CDR3 length: 14 residues. Germline V gives CDR1 SGHTA, CDR2 FQGNSA. V was clipped by 5 bases and J by 6 bases; unmatched bases: 7. The CDR3, as DNA: TGTGCCAGCAGCGAGAGACTAGCTACCAATGAGCAGTTCTTC. Its protein product is CASSERLATNEQFF.

The chain has TRBV5-6 and TRBJ1-6; tentatively, D is TRBD1 (6 bases). The length of the CDR3 is 14 residues. The germline V gene encodes CDR1 SGHDT and CDR2 YYEEEE. V was clipped by 6 bases and J by 8 bases, with 15 bases between them. CDR3 DNA: TGTGCCAGCACGCGGCGTGGGGGCGATTCACCCCTCCACTTT. Translation: CASTRRGGDSPLHF.

The chain couples TRBV6-5 to TRBJ2-7; a weak D match, TRBD1 (6 bases). The V end lost 6 bases, the J end lost 4 bases, and 10 bases lay between the germline ends. CDR3 length equals 12 residues. Per germline, CDR1 MNHEY and CDR2 SVGAGI. As DNA, the CDR3 is TGTGCCAGCAGAGACAGGCTTTACGAGCAGTACTTC. It specifies CASRDRLYEQYF.

V gene TRBV30 combines with J gene TRBJ1-5, with D uncertain. This CDR3 spans 13 amino acids. Per germline, CDR1 GTSNPN and CDR2 SVGIG (reference sequence). V was trimmed by 2 bases and J by 4 bases, leaving 9 bases between them. CDR3: CAWSSSQNQPQHF. DNA for the CDR3: TGTGCCTGGAGTTCGAGCCAAAATCAGCCCCAGCATTTT.

The chain combines TRBV4-3 with TRBJ1-2; D ambiguous. V shed 1 base and J shed 3 bases, with 9 bases lying between them. In germline, CDR1 is LGHNA, CDR2 YSLEER. The CDR3 runs 14 residues. The CDR3 sequence is CASSQVGGYYGYTF. CDR3 coding DNA: TGCGCCAGCAGCCAAGTGGGAGGTTACTATGGCTACACCTTC.

This clone was found a few times. This chain links TRBV6-5 with TRBJ1-4; 7 nucleotides agree with TRBD1. Germline CDR1 reads MNHEY; CDR2 reads SVGAGI. The CDR3 is 14 amino acids. Trimming cost V 6 bases and J 5 bases; bases outside gene matches: 6. The DNA of the CDR3 is TGTGCCAGCAGCCTGGGACAGCGAAATGAAAAACTGTTTTTT. Translated: CASSLGQRNEKLFF.

The rearrangement joins TRBV7-6 to TRBJ1-1; D is ambiguous. The V end was cut by 1 base, the J end by 3 bases, with 12 bases between. The CDR3 runs 15 residues. The V gene's germline CDR1 is SGHVS and CDR2 FNYEAQ. The CDR3 DNA is TGTGCCAGCAGCTTAGGACCCGGGTGGGACACTGAAGCTTTCTTT. This gives the protein CASSLGPGWDTEAFF. Combining the CDR3 with reference TRBV7-6 and TRBJ1-1 gives the whole variable domain GAGVSQSPRYKVTKRGQDVALRCDPISGHVSLYWYRQALGQGPEFLTYFNYEAQQDKSGLPNDRFSAERPEGSISTLTIQRTEQRDSAMYRCASSLGPGWDTEAFFGQGTRLTVV.

This clone was seen just once. The chain recombines TRBV3-1 (or the pseudogene TRBV3-2) with TRBJ1-2; the match to TRBD1 covers 10 bases. Germline values: CDR1 LGHDT, CDR2 YNNKEL (reference sequence). This CDR3 spans 14 amino acids. V lost 6 bases, J lost 7 bases, and 8 bases stayed unmatched. The CDR3 here is CASRQTGGDGGYTF. As DNA, the CDR3 is TGTGCCAGCAGGCAGACAGGGGGCGACGGTGGCTACACCTTC.

This clone was found once. V and J are TRBV5-4 and TRBJ1-2, with D possibly TRBD1 on 5 matching bases. Trimming removed 1 base at V and 8 bases at J, with 9 bases between. The CDR3 runs 12 residues. Germline CDR1 SGHNT, CDR2 YYREEE (reference sequence). The CDR3 DNA sequence: TGTGCCAGCAGCTTGCGGGGGAGAGGCTACACCTTC. Its protein is CASSLRGRGYTF. Full variable domain (rest looked up from reference TRBV5-4 and TRBJ1-2): ETGVTQSPTHLIKTRGQQVTLRCSSQSGHNTVSWYQQALGQGPQFIFQYYREEENGRGNFPPRFSGLQFPNYSSELNVNALELDDSALYLCASSLRGRGYTFGSGTRLTVV.

The gene calls are TRBV2 and TRBJ2-5, with 9 bases matching TRBD2. This CDR3 region has 15 residues. CDR1 and CDR2 from the germline V gene are SNHLY and FYNNEI. Trimming cost V 4 bases and J 5 bases; bases outside gene matches: 8. CDR3 DNA sequence: TGTGCCAGCAGTGGGAGTAGCGGGGGAGGTGAGACCCAGTACTTC. This codes for CASSGSSGGGETQYF.

This chain connects TRBV9 to TRBJ1-2, with 9 bases lining up with TRBD1. The junction had 3 bases not matched to a gene; V was cut back by 3 bases and J by 0 bases. Germline V gene sequence: CDR1 SGDLS, CDR2 YYNGEE. This CDR3 has 15 residues. This chain's CDR3 is CASSDDRGANYGYTF. For the CDR3, the DNA is TGTGCCAGCAGCGATGACAGGGGGGCTAACTATGGCTACACCTTC.

The CDR3 here is CASSPRDRRTEAFF. CDR3 DNA sequence: TGTGCCAGCAGTCCCCGCGACAGGCGGACTGAAGCTTTCTTT. The chain uses TRBV27 and TRBJ1-1, with a tentative D call TRBD1 (6 bases). Deletions cut 5 bases from V and 5 bases from J, with 15 bases between. The germline CDR1 and CDR2 sequences are MNHEY and SMNVEV (reference sequence). This CDR3 region has 14 residues.

This clone has just a few counts. CDR3 residues: CASSEQGQTYEQYF. DNA of the CDR3: TGTGCCAGCAGTGAGCAAGGACAGACTTACGAGCAGTACTTC. The genes are TRBV2 and TRBJ2-7; TRBD1 might be the D (6 bases). Trimming shortened V by 3 bases and J by 4 bases, and 13 bases separated the two germline ends. Germline V CDR1 and CDR2: SNHLY, FYNNEI. This CDR3 is 14 amino acids long. Together with reference TRBV2 and TRBJ2-7, the CDR3 gives the full variable domain: EPEVTQTPSHQVTQMGQEVILRCVPISNHLYFYWYRQILGQKVEFLVSFYNNEISEKSEIFDDQFSVERPDGSNFTLKIRSTKLEDSAMYFCASSEQGQTYEQYFGPGTRLTVT.

The gene calls are TRBV5-1 and TRBJ1-1, with a possible D match to TRBD1 (5 bases). The CDR3 runs 14 residues. V shed 0 bases and J shed 6 bases, with 12 bases lying between them. The germline gives CDR1 SGHRS, CDR2 YFSETQ. The CDR3 region is CASSLGTLTAEAFF. The CDR3 DNA reads TGCGCCAGCAGCTTGGGGACATTAACGGCTGAAGCTTTCTTT.

The chain joins TRBV10-3 to TRBJ2-5, with a weak D call TRBD1 (6 bases). CDR1 and CDR2 (germline): ENHRY, SYGVKD. The CDR3 is made up of 18 amino acids. V dropped 6 bases and J dropped 4 bases, with 27 bases sitting between them. Here the CDR3 reads CAISPNRGTPTEVETQYF. The DNA of the CDR3 is TGTGCCATCAGCCCAAATAGGGGGACCCCGACGGAGGTAGAGACCCAGTACTTC.

CDR3 DNA: TGTGCCAGCAGCTTGGATCCGGGGCGGGGCTATGGCTACACCTTC. It codes for CASSLDPGRGYGYTF. This chain uses TRBV5-5 with TRBJ1-2; maybe TRBD1 (5 bases). CDR1 SGHKS and CDR2 YYEKEE come from the germline V gene (reference sequence). This CDR3 has 15 amino acids. V was cut by 0 bases and J by 4 bases, with 13 bases left in between.

The chain is built from TRBV7-3 and TRBJ2-3; a weak D match, TRBD2 (5 bases). The ends were cut back, 5 bases at V and 2 bases at J, with 11 bases in the middle. Per the germline V gene, CDR1 is SGHTA and CDR2 is FQGTGA. The CDR3 loop spans 14 amino acids. CDR3 DNA: TGTGCCAGCAGCCTCCGACGGGACACAGATACGCAGTATTTT. The encoded protein is CASSLRRDTDTQYF.

This chain joins TRBV11-1 and TRBJ2-1, with TRBD2 matching 11 bases. With V trimmed by 0 bases and J by 6 bases, 13 bases remained unmatched. This CDR3 is 19 amino acids long. CDR1 and CDR2 from the germline V gene are SGHAT and FQDESV (reference sequence). DNA of the CDR3: TGTGCCAGCAGCTTAGCGATGGGTATAGCGGGGGGGAATCTCAATGAGCAGTTCTTC. Amino acid sequence: CASSLAMGIAGGNLNEQFF.

This clone came up once. This chain links TRBV2 with TRBJ2-2; a weak D match, TRBD1 (5 bases). V was cut by 4 bases and J by 2 bases, with 17 bases left in between. CDR3 length equals 17 residues. Germline values: CDR1 SNHLY, CDR2 FYNNEI. The CDR3, as DNA: TGTGCCAGCAGTGCTGGACAATACTCAGGAAACACCGGGGAGCTGTTTTTT. Protein sequence: CASSAGQYSGNTGELFF.

The chain recombines TRBV7-2 with TRBJ2-2, with D tentatively TRBD2 (7 bases). The V and J ends lost 5 bases and 7 bases respectively, with 20 bases between them. This CDR3 comprises 16 residues. Per germline, CDR1 SGHTA and CDR2 FQGNSA. The DNA for the CDR3 is TGTGCCAGCAGCGCCTCTGGCGGGGGCCGGGGCGGGGAGCTGTTTTTT. Translating gives CASSASGGGRGGELFF.

The CDR3 DNA reads as TGTGCCAGCAGCCTCTCCCCGGGGGGAGGCTATGGCTACACCTTC. Translation gives CASSLSPGGGYGYTF. This rearrangement joins TRBV5-6 to TRBJ1-2; a possible D gene is TRBD1 (5 bases). The CDR3 length is 15 residues. V was trimmed by 4 bases and J by 4 bases, leaving 17 bases between them. The V gene's germline CDR1 is SGHDT and CDR2 YYEEEE.

The J gene is TRBJ1-2, the V gene TRBV20-1, with a tentative D call TRBD1 (6 bases). The V gene's germline CDR1 is DFQATT and CDR2 SNEGSKA (reference sequence). Trimming removed 3 bases at V and 5 bases at J, with 16 bases between. The CDR3 is 14 amino acids. CDR3 in DNA: TGCAGTGCTAGTGTTGGGGGCTTAGAATATGGCTACACCTTC. It specifies CSASVGGLEYGYTF.

The chain has TRBV7-3 and TRBJ2-3, with 7 nucleotides matching TRBD2. V dropped 5 bases and J dropped 1; count of bases not matched to a gene: 6. From germline, CDR1 is SGHTA and CDR2 FQGTGA. CDR3 length equals 15 residues. The CDR3 sequence: CASSAQRGGTDTQYF. The CDR3 DNA is TGTGCCAGCAGCGCCCAGCGGGGAGGCACAGATACGCAGTATTTT.

This sequence joins TRBV18 and TRBJ1-5, with 7 nucleotides matching TRBD1. J was trimmed by 9 bases and V by 3 bases; bases with no gene match: 8. The CDR3 sequence is 14 residues long. CDR1 is KGHSH and CDR2 is LQKENI in the germline V gene. As DNA, the CDR3 is TGTGCCAGCTCACCTACAGGGGACCCTGGGCCCCAGCATTTT. The encoded protein is CASSPTGDPGPQHF.

The V gene is TRBV18, the J gene TRBJ1-1; the D gene is possibly TRBD1 (6 bases). Trimming removed 3 bases from V and 1 base from J, with 6 bases in between. The CDR3 length is 13 residues. The germline gives CDR1 KGHSH, CDR2 LQKENI. CDR3 sequence reads: CASSPGQNTEAFF. As DNA, the CDR3 is TGTGCCAGCTCACCGGGACAGAACACTGAAGCTTTCTTT. The whole variable domain, filled in from reference TRBV18 and TRBJ1-1, reads NAGVMQNPRHLVRRRGQEARLRCSPMKGHSHVYWYRQLPEEGLKFMVYLQKENIIDESGMPKERFSAEFPKEGPSILRIQQVVRGDSAAYFCASSPGQNTEAFFGQGTRLTVV.

This clone was detected only a few times. V is TRBV27 and J is TRBJ1-5; D is possibly TRBD1 (6 bases). CDR1 and CDR2 from the germline V gene are MNHEY and SMNVEV (reference sequence). The V gene lost 8 bases and the J gene lost 6 bases, with 17 bases spanning the gap. This CDR3 is 14 amino acids long. The CDR3 bases are TGTGCCAGCCGCAGTAACAAGGGGGTTCAGCCCCAGCATTTT. Translating it yields CASRSNKGVQPQHF.

The chain is built from TRBV2 and TRBJ2-4, with D possibly TRBD2 on 5 matching bases. Germline CDR1 reads SNHLY; CDR2 reads FYNNEI. Between the trimmed V and J ends, which lost 2 bases and 4 bases, there was a span of 12 bases. The CDR3 is 15 residues long. CDR3 amino acids: CASSEKDYPKNIQYF. The CDR3 DNA reads as TGTGCCAGCAGTGAAAAAGACTACCCGAAAAACATTCAGTACTTC.